This TCR beta chain came from a study of T-cell memory formation after mild COVID-19. In the study overall: Largely, the TCR clusters proved donor specific.

MiXCR, applied by TCRdb to the 5' RACE reads, yields one record per CDR3 protein. The sample lists under 400,000 distinct CDR3 sequences; approximately 21% were seen once. The CDR3 covers 15 residues. V was clipped by 4 bases and J by 1 base; unmatched bases: 7. CDR1 and CDR2 from the germline V gene are SGHRS and YFSETQ. This TCR was sampled from an adult woman who had mild COVID-19 (a few samples of this study predate the infection). Cell type and time point are not known. Sequencing was carried out using PBMCs or a T cell subset sorted from them (not recorded which). J is TRBJ1-1 and V is TRBV5-1; 7 nucleotides match TRBD1. The CDR3 protein is CASSERTGGNTEAFF. The DNA for the CDR3 is TGCGCCAGCAGCGAACGGACAGGAGGGAACACTGAAGCTTTCTTT.